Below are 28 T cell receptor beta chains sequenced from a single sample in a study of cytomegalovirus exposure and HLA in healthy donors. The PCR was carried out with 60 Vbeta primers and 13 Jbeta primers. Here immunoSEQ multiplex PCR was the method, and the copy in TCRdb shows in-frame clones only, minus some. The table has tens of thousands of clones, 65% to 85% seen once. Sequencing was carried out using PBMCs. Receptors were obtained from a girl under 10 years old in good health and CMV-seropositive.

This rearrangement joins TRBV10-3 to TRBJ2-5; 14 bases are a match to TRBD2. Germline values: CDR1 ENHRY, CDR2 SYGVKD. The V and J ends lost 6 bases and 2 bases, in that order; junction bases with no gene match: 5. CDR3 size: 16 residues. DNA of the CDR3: TGTGCCATCAGGGGGAGACTAGCGGGAGGGCAAGAGACCCAGTACTTC. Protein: CAIRGRLAGGQETQYF.

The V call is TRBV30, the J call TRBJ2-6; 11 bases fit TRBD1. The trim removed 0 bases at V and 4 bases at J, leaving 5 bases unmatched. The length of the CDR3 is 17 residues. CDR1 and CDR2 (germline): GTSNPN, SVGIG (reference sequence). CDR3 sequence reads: CAWSVGQGVAGANVLTF. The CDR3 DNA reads TGTGCCTGGAGTGTGGGACAGGGGGTCGCGGGGGCCAACGTCCTGACTTTC.

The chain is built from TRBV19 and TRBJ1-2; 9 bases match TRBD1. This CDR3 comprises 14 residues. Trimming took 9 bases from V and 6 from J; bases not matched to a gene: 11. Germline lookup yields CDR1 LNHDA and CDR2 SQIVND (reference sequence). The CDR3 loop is CASHGTGRSHGYTF. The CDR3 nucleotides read TGTGCCAGCCATGGGACAGGGCGAAGTCATGGCTACACCTTC.

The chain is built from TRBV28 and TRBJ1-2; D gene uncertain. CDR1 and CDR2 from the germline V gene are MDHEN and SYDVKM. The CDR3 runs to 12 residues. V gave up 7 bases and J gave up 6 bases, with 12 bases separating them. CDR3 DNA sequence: TGTGCCAGCATATCCAGAACCAATGGCTACACCTTC. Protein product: CASISRTNGYTF.

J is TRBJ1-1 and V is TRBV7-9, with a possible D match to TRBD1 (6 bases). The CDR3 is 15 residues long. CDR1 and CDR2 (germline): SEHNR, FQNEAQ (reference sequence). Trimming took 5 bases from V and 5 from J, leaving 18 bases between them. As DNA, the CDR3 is TGTGCCAGCAGCCGGATACAGGGTTCGATGACTGAAGCTTTCTTT. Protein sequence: CASSRIQGSMTEAFF.

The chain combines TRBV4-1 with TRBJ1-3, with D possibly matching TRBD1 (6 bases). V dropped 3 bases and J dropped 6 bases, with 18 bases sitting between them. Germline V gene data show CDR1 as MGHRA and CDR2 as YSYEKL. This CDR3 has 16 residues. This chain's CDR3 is CASSQGPGTSQNTIYF. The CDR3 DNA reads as TGCGCCAGCAGCCAGGGGCCAGGGACATCGCAAAACACCATATATTTT.

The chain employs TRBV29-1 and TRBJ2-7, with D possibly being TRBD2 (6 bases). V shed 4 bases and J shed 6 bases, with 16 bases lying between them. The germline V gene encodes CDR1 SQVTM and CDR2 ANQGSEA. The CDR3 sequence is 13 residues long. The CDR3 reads CSVVSGSLTEQYF. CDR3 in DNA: TGCAGCGTTGTATCCGGGAGCCTCACCGAGCAGTACTTC.

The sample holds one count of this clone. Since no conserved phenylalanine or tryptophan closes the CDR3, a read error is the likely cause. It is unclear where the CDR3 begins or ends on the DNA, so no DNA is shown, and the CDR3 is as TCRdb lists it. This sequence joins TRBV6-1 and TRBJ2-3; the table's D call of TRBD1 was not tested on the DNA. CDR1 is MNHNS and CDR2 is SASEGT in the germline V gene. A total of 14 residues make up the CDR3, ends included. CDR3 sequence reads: CASSEIIGTETGSC.

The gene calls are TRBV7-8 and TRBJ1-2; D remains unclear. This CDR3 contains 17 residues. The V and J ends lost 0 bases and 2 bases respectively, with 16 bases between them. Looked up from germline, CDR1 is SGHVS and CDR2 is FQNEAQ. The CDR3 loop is CASSLALVAGLNYGYTF. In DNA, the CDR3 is TGTGCCAGCAGCTTAGCTTTGGTGGCAGGACTCAACTATGGCTACACCTTC. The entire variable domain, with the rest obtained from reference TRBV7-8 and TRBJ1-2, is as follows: GAGVSQSPRYKVAKRGQDVALRCDPISGHVSLFWYQQALGQGPEFLTYFQNEAQLDKSGLPSDRFFAERPEGSVSTLKIQRTQQEDSAVYLCASSLALVAGLNYGYTFGSGTRLTVV.

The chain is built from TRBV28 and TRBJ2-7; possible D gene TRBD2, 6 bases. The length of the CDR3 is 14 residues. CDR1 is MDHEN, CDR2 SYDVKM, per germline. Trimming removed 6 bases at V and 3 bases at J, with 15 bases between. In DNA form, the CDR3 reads TGTGCCAGCAGCGAGGCGGGGTTGGACTACGAGCAGTACTTC. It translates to CASSEAGLDYEQYF.

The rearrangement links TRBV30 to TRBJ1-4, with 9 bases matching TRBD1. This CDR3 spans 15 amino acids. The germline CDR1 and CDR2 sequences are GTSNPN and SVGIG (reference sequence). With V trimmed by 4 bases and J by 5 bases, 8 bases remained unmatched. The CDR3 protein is CAWTRSGTGNEKLFF. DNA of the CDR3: TGTGCCTGGACGAGATCCGGGACAGGGAATGAAAAACTGTTTTTT.

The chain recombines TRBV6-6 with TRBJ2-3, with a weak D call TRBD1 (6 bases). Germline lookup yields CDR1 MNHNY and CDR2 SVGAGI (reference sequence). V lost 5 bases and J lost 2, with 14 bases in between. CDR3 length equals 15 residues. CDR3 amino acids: CASSDLGAYTDTQYF. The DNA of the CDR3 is TGTGCCAGCAGTGATTTGGGGGCATACACAGATACGCAGTATTTT.

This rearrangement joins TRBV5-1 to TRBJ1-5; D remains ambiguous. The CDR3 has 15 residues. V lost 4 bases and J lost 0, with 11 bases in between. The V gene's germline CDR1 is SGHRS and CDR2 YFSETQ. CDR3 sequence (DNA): TGCGCCAGCAGCATAGAGCCAAATAGCAATCAGCCCCAGCATTTT. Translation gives CASSIEPNSNQPQHF.

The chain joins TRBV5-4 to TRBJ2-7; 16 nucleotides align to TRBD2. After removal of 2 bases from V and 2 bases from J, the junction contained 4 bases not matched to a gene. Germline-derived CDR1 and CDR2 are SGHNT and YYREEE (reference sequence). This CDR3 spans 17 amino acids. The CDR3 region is CASSFSGTSGRAYEQYF. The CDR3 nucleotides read TGTGCCAGCAGCTTTTCAGGGACTAGCGGGAGGGCCTACGAGCAGTACTTC.

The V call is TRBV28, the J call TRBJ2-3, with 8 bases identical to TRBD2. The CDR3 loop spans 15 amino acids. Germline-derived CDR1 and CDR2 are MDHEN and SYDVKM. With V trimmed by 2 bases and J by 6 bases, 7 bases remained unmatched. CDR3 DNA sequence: TGTGCCAGCAGTTTAGCGGGGGGTGGAGGGGATACGCAGTATTTT. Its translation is CASSLAGGGGDTQYF.

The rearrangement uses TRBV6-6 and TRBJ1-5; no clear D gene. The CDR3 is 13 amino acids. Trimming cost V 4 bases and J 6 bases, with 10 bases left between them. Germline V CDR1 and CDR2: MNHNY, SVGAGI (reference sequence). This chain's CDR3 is CASSFIGSQPQHF. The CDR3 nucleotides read TGTGCCAGCAGTTTCATCGGTTCTCAGCCCCAGCATTTT.

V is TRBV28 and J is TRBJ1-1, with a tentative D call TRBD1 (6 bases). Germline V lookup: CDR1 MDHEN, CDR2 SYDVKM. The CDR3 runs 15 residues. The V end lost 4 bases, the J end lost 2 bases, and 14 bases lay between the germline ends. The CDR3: CASSSPGEPNTEAFF. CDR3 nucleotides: TGTGCCAGCAGTTCACCAGGGGAACCAAACACTGAAGCTTTCTTT.

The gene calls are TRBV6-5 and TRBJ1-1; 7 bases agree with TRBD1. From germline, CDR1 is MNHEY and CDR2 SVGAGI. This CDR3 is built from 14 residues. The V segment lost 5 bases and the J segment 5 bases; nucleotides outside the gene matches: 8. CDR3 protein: CASSGVAGGTEAFF. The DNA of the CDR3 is TGTGCCAGCAGTGGGGTGGCAGGGGGTACTGAAGCTTTCTTT.

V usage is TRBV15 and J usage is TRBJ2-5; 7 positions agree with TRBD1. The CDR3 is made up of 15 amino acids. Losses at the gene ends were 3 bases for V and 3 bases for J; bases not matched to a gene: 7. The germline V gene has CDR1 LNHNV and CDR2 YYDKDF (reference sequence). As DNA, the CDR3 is TGTGCCACCAGCAGTCCCGGGACAGAAAAAGAGACCCAGTACTTC. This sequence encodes CATSSPGTEKETQYF. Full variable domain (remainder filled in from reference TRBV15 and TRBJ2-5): DAMVIQNPRYQVTQFGKPVTLSCSQTLNHNVMYWYQQKSSQAPKLLFHYYDKDFNNEADTPDNFQSRRPNTSFCFLDIRSPGLGDTAMYLCATSSPGTEKETQYFGPGTRLLVL.

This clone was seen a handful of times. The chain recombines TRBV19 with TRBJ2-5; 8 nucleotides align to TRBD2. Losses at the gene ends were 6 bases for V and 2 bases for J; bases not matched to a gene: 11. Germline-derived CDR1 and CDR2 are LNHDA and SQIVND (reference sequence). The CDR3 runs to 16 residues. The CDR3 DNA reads TGTGCCAGTAGCTATAGAAGAGCGGGGGTACAAGAGACCCAGTACTTC. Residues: CASSYRRAGVQETQYF.

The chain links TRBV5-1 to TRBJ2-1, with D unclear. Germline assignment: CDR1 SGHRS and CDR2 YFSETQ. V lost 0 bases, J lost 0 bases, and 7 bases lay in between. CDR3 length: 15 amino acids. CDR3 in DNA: TGCGCCAGCAGCTTGGTTCAGAACTCCTACAATGAGCAGTTCTTC. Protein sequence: CASSLVQNSYNEQFF.

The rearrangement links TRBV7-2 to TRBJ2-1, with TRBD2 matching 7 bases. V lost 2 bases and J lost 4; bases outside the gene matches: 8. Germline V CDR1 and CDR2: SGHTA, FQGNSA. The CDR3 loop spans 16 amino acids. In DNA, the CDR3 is TGTGCCAGCAGCTTACGCCTGCTAGCGGTGTACAATGAGCAGTTCTTC. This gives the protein CASSLRLLAVYNEQFF.

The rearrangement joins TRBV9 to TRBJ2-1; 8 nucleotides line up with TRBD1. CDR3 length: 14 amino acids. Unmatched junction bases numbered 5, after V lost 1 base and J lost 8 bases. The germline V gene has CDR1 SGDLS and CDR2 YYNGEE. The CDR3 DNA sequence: TGTGCCAGCAGCGTAACCGGGACAGGTGATGAGCAGTTCTTC. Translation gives CASSVTGTGDEQFF.

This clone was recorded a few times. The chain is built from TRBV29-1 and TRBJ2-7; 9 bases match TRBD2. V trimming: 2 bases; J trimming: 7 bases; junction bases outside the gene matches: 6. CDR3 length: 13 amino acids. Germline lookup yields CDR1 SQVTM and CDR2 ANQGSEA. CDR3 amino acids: CSVEPAGGWEQYF. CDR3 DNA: TGCAGCGTTGAACCAGCGGGAGGTTGGGAGCAGTACTTC.

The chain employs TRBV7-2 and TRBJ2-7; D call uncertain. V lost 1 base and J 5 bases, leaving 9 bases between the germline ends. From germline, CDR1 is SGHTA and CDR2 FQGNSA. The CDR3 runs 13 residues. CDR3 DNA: TGTGCCAGCAGCTTAGTCTTATCCCACGAGCAGTACTTC. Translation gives CASSLVLSHEQYF.

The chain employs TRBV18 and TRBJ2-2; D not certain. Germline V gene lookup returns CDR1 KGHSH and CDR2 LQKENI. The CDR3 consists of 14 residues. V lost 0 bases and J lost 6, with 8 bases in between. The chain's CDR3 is CASSPPSTAGELFF. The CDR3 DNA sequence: TGTGCCAGCTCACCACCTTCCACAGCCGGGGAGCTGTTTTTT.

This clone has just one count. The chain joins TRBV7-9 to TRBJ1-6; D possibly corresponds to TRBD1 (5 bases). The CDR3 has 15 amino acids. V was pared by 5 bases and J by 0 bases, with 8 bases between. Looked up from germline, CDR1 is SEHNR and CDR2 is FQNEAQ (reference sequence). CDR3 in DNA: TGTGCCAGCAGCCCCCAGGGCTCCTATAATTCACCCCTCCACTTT. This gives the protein CASSPQGSYNSPLHF.

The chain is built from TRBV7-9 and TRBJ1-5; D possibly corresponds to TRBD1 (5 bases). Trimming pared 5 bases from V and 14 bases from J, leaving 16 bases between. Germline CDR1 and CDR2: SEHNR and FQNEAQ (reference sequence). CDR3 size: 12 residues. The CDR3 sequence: CASSHTGGEKHF. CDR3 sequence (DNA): TGTGCCAGCAGCCATACCGGAGGGGAAAAGCATTTT. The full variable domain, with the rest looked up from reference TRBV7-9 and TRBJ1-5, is DTGVSQNPRHKITKRGQNVTFRCDPISEHNRLYWYRQTLGQGPEFLTYFQNEAQLEKSRLLSDRFSAERPKGSFSTLEIQRTEQGDSAMYLCASSHTGGEKHFGDGTRLSIL.